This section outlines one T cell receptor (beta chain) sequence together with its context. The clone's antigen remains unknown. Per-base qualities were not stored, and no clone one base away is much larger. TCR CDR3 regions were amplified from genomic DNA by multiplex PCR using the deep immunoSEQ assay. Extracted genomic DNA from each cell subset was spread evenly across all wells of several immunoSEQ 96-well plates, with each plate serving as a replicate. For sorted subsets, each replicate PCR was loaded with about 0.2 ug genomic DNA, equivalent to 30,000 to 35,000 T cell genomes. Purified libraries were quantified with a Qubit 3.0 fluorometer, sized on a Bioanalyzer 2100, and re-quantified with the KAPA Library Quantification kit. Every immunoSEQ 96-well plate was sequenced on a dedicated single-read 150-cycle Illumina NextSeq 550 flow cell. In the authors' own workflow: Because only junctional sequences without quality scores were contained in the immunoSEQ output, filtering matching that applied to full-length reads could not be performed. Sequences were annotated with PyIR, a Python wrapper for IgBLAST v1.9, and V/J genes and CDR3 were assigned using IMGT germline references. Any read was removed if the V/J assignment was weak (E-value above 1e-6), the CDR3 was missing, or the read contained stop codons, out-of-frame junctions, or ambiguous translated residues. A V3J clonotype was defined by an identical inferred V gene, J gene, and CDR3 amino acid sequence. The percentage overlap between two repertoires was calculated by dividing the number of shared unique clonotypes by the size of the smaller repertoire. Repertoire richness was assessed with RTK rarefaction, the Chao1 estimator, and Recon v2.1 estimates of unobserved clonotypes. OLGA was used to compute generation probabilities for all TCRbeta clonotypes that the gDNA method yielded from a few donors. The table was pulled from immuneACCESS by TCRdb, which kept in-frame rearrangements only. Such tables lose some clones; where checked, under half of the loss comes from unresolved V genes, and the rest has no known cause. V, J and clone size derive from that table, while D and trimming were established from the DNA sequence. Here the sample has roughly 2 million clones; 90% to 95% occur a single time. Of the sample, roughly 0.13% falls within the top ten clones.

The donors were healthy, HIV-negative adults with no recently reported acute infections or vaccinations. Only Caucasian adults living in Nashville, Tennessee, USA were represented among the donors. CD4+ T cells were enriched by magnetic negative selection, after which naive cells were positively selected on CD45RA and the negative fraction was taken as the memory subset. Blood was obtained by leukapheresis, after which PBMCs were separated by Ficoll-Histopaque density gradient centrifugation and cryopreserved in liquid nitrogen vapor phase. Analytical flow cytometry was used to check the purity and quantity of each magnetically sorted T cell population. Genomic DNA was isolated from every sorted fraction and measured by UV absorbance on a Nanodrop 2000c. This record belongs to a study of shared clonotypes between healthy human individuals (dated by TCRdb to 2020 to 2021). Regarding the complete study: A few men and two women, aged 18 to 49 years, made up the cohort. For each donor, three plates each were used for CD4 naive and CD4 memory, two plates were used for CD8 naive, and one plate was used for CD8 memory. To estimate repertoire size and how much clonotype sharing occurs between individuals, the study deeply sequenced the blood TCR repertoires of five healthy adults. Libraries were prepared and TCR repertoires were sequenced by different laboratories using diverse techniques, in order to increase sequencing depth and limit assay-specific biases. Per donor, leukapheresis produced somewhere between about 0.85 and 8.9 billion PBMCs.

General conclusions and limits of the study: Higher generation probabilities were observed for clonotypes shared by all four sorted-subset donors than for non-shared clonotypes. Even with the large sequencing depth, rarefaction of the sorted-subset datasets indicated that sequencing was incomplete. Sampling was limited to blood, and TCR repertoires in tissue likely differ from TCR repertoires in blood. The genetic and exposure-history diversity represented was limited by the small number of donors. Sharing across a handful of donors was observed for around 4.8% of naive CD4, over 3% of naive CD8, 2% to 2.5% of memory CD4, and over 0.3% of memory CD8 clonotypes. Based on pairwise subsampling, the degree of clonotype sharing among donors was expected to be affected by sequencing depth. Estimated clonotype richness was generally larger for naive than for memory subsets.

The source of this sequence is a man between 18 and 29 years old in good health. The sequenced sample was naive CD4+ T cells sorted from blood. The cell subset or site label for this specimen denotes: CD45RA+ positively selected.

The CDR3 protein is CASRRQEGWTEAFF. The DNA sequence is as follows: TGTGCCAGCAGAAGACAGGAGGGGTGGACTGAAGCTTTCTTT. The rearrangement joined TRBV5-4 to TRBJ1-1; TRBD1 could be the D gene, as 6 bases match. The V end loses 5 bases and the J end loses 5 bases, and a stretch of 16 bases separates them. The CDR3 runs 14 amino acids, cysteine and phenylalanine included. Here the CDR3 DNA is all that survives: 42 bases in frame from base 1. The germline V gene (reference sequence) yields SGHNT for CDR1 and YYREEE for CDR2.